These 14 T cell receptor beta chains originate from one sample sequenced in a study of beta chain features in type 1 diabetes. The entirety of the isolated RNA underwent reverse transcription, so expressed TCRB transcripts were sequenced. Repertoires were generated with immunoSEQ multiplex PCR, while TCRdb's copy carries only in-frame clones and drops some. Found here are about 140,000 clones, roughly 10% of them singletons; the top ten hold 0.55% to 0.75%. The sample consisted of central memory CD4+ T cells from blood. Every receptor here comes from a middle-aged woman in good health.

The chain couples TRBV18 to TRBJ2-2; TRBD2 matches 8 bases. V gave up 2 bases and J gave up 2 bases; unmatched junction bases: 4. Germline V gives CDR1 KGHSH, CDR2 LQKENI. The CDR3 contains 16 residues. CDR3 nucleotide sequence: TGTGCCAGCTCACCAAGCGGGGGCCTTAACACCGGGGAGCTGTTTTTT. Its translation: CASSPSGGLNTGELFF.

This clone appeared a few times. V is TRBV19 and J is TRBJ1-2; 7 nucleotides agree with TRBD1. Germline CDR1 and CDR2: LNHDA and SQIVND (reference sequence). The CDR3 has 13 residues. J lost 5 bases, V lost 4 bases, and 4 bases had no gene match. The CDR3 here is CASSNDRAYGYTF. The CDR3 coding sequence is TGTGCCAGTAGTAACGACAGGGCTTATGGCTACACCTTC.

This chain uses TRBV7-2 with TRBJ2-1, with TRBD2 matching over 7 bases. This CDR3 is built from 15 residues. Germline lookup yields CDR1 SGHTA and CDR2 FQGNSA. Unmatched junction bases numbered 5, after V lost 1 base and J lost 5 bases. CDR3 coding DNA: TGTGCCAGCAGCTTAGAGCGGGGCCCTCACAATGAGCAGTTCTTC. Amino acid sequence: CASSLERGPHNEQFF.

The rearrangement uses TRBV19 and TRBJ1-5; D unresolved. This CDR3 contains 12 residues. Between the trimmed V and J ends, which lost 5 bases and 0 bases, there was a span of 2 bases. Germline CDR1 LNHDA, CDR2 SQIVND (reference sequence). CDR3: CASSHSNQPQHF. The CDR3 DNA sequence: TGTGCCAGTAGTCATAGCAATCAGCCCCAGCATTTT. Full variable domain (outside the CDR3, taken from reference TRBV19 and TRBJ1-5): DGGITQSPKYLFRKEGQNVTLSCEQNLNHDAMYWYRQDPGQGLRLIYYSQIVNDFQKGDIAEGYSVSREKKESFPLTVTSAQKNPTAFYLCASSHSNQPQHFGDGTRLSIL.

A few counts support this clone. The gene calls are TRBV14 and TRBJ2-3, with TRBD2 matching over 7 bases. Losses at the gene ends were 3 bases for V and 4 bases for J; bases not matched to a gene: 1. CDR1 and CDR2 from the germline V gene are SGHDN and FVKESK. The CDR3 contains 13 residues. The CDR3 spells CASSQGLPDTQYF. CDR3 bases: TGTGCCAGCAGCCAGGGACTACCAGATACGCAGTATTTT.

In this sample, this clone turned up a few times. The chain couples TRBV19 to TRBJ1-1; D not certain. Trimming took 3 bases from V and 8 from J, leaving 16 bases between them. CDR3 length equals 14 residues. Germline V gene data show CDR1 as LNHDA and CDR2 as SQIVND (reference sequence). CDR3 amino acids: CASSIKVLGREAFF. CDR3 in DNA: TGTGCCAGTAGTATCAAAGTCTTGGGGAGAGAAGCTTTCTTT. Full variable domain (missing parts from reference TRBV19 and TRBJ1-1): DGGITQSPKYLFRKEGQNVTLSCEQNLNHDAMYWYRQDPGQGLRLIYYSQIVNDFQKGDIAEGYSVSREKKESFPLTVTSAQKNPTAFYLCASSIKVLGREAFFGQGTRLTVV.

The chain combines TRBV5-1 with TRBJ1-2, with D maybe TRBD1 (6 bases). Between the trimmed V and J ends, which lost 7 bases and 8 bases, there was a span of 18 bases. This CDR3 has 13 amino acids. Per the germline V gene, CDR1 is SGHRS and CDR2 is YFSETQ. In DNA form, the CDR3 reads TGCGCCAGCTTCCAGGGACATTTCTCCGGCTACACCTTC. It yields the protein CASFQGHFSGYTF.

This chain connects TRBV7-7 to TRBJ1-6, with D possibly being TRBD1 (5 bases). Germline assignment: CDR1 SSHAT and CDR2 FNYEAQ (reference sequence). The CDR3 totals 14 residues. The V gene lost 7 bases and the J gene lost 8 bases, with 15 bases spanning the gap. The CDR3 loop reads CASTNAGRDSPLHF. DNA for the CDR3: TGTGCCAGCACCAATGCTGGCAGGGATTCACCCCTCCACTTT.

The chain recombines TRBV18 with TRBJ2-6; tentative D call: TRBD2 (5 bases). Trimming stripped 2 bases from V and 12 bases from J, with 8 bases between. This CDR3 has 12 residues. Germline V gene data show CDR1 as KGHSH and CDR2 as LQKENI. CDR3: CASSPEAGVLTF. DNA of the CDR3: TGTGCCAGCTCACCAGAGGCGGGCGTCCTGACTTTC.

A few counts support this clone. The V and J genes are TRBV10-3 and TRBJ2-2; possible D gene TRBD1, 5 bases. Trimming removed 4 bases at V and 3 bases at J, with 15 bases between. The germline V gene has CDR1 ENHRY and CDR2 SYGVKD. The CDR3 runs to 16 residues. The CDR3 DNA is TGTGCCATCAGTGGGAGTGGAACAGGTTACACCGGGGAGCTGTTTTTT. Translating it yields CAISGSGTGYTGELFF.

This chain connects TRBV6-5 to TRBJ2-2, with 9 bases aligning to TRBD2. Germline V lookup: CDR1 MNHEY, CDR2 SVGAGI. Trimming removed 0 bases from V and 7 bases from J; junction bases left unmatched: 6. The CDR3 has 16 residues. CDR3 in amino acids: CASSYSSSGEVGELFF. CDR3 in DNA: TGTGCCAGCAGTTACTCGTCTAGCGGGGAGGTCGGGGAGCTGTTTTTT.

This clone has more than one count but fewer than ten. The rearrangement joins TRBV6-5 to TRBJ2-1; no firm D call. V was cut by 6 bases and J by 8 bases, with 8 bases left in between. Germline CDR1 and CDR2: MNHEY and SVGAGI. The CDR3 consists of 11 residues. CDR3 protein: CASSSPDEQFF. CDR3 DNA sequence: TGTGCCAGCAGCTCCCCGGATGAGCAGTTCTTC.

This rearrangement joins TRBV6-1 to TRBJ2-5, with TRBD2 identical over 7 bases. Looked up from germline, CDR1 is MNHNS and CDR2 is SASEGT. V dropped 4 bases and J dropped 1; count of bases not matched to a gene: 6. This CDR3 has 15 residues. The CDR3 DNA reads TGTGCCAGCAGTGTCTTGCGGGGGATCCAAGAGACCCAGTACTTC. Encoded protein: CASSVLRGIQETQYF.

The table lists this clone with a few counts. V usage is TRBV9 and J usage is TRBJ2-7; possible D gene TRBD2, 7 bases. This CDR3 spans 13 amino acids. In germline, CDR1 is SGDLS, CDR2 YYNGEE. Trimming cost V 0 bases and J 7 bases, with 11 bases left between them. The CDR3 DNA follows: TGTGCCAGCAGCGTAGAGGGGGAGGGAGAGCAGTACTTC. Amino acids: CASSVEGEGEQYF. Filled out from reference TRBV9 and TRBJ2-7, the complete variable domain reads DSGVTQTPKHLITATGQRVTLRCSPRSGDLSVYWYQQSLDQGLQFLIQYYNGEERAKGNILERFSAQQFPDLHSELNLSSLELGDSALYFCASSVEGEGEQYFGPGTRLTVT.